The 29 T cell receptor beta chains reported below all come from one sample, sequenced in a study of human T cells and chemical hapten exposure. TCRdb reanalysed the RACE reads using MiXCR and keeps one entry per CDR3 protein. The profile shows more than 100,000 distinct CDR3 sequences, around 13% of them singletons. The time point denotes: patch test 1, 2 weeks after DPC sensitization. Treatment noted: therapeutic diphenylcyclopropenone sensitization with weekly scalp DPC. This specimen consisted of whole blood, obtained in connection with sensitization to the hapten diphenylcyclopropenone (DPC). The receptors originated from a young man with alopecia areata. Some clones in this sample may be carry-over from other donors' samples.

This rearrangement joins TRBV24-1 to TRBJ2-5; D call uncertain. The CDR3 loop spans 14 amino acids. The germline V and J ends were trimmed by 0 bases and 1 base, with 5 bases remaining between them. Germline CDR1 and CDR2: KGHDR and SFDVKD. The CDR3 sequence is CATSDLSTQETQYF. The CDR3 DNA is TGTGCCACCAGTGATTTGAGCACCCAAGAGACCCAGTACTTC.

This rearrangement joins TRBV21-1 to TRBJ2-2; TRBD1 is the table's D call and was not checked against the DNA. TRBV21-1 is reported as a pseudogene. The CDR3 has 17 residues. Here the CDR3 reads CASSKPRDRANTGEPFF. The CDR3, as DNA: TGTGCCAGCAGCAAACCGAGGGACAGGGCGAACACCGGGGAGCCGTTTTTT.

In its sample, this clonotype was seen a few times. This chain joins TRBV7-2 and TRBJ2-3; D possibly uses TRBD1 or TRBD2 (5 bases each). V lost 8 bases, J lost 1 base, and 19 bases lay in between. Per germline, CDR1 SGHTA and CDR2 FQGNSA. This CDR3 region has 16 residues. The CDR3 bases are TGTGCCAGCGTAAACAGAGTATTGGGGGGCACAGATACGCAGTATTTT. Translating gives CASVNRVLGGTDTQYF.

This clonotype was observed a few times. The chain employs TRBV4-1 and TRBJ1-5; 8 bases line up with TRBD1. The trim removed 1 base at V and 2 bases at J, leaving 10 bases unmatched. This CDR3 comprises 18 residues. Germline CDR1 and CDR2: MGHRA and YSYEKL. CDR3 nucleotides: TGCGCCAGCAGCCAAGGAGACAGGGGTTTCGATGGCAATCAGCCCCAGCATTTT. Translating gives CASSQGDRGFDGNQPQHF.

This clonotype was counted between two and nine times. This chain uses TRBV19 with TRBJ2-1; 11 nucleotides agree with TRBD2. This CDR3 contains 12 residues. Germline V CDR1 and CDR2: LNHDA, SQIVND (reference sequence). V lost 5 bases to trimming and J lost 12 bases; unmatched junction nucleotides: 3. This chain's CDR3 is CASSLLAGGQFF. In DNA, the CDR3 is TGTGCCAGTAGTCTTCTAGCGGGGGGGCAGTTCTTC.

CDR3 region: CASNPSLAGQETQYF. DNA for the CDR3: TGTGCCAGCAACCCCTCGCTAGCGGGTCAAGAGACCCAGTACTTC. The rearrangement uses TRBV6-4 and TRBJ2-5; TRBD2 aligns across 8 bases. CDR1 and CDR2 (germline): MRHNA, SNTAGT. The CDR3 sequence is 15 residues long. V shed 7 bases and J 2 bases; nucleotides not matched to a gene: 9.

The rearrangement uses TRBV7-6 and TRBJ1-1; D may be TRBD1 (6 bases). V was pared by 9 bases and J by 0 bases, with 8 bases between. There are 12 residues in the CDR3. Germline CDR1 and CDR2: SGHVS and FNYEAQ. The CDR3 region has the DNA TGTGCCAGGGGGGCCCTGAACACTGAAGCTTTCTTT. Encoded protein: CARGALNTEAFF.

In its sample, this clonotype was seen a few times. The J gene is TRBJ2-3, the V gene TRBV5-1; TRBD1 might be the D (6 bases). Germline CDR1 reads SGHRS; CDR2 reads YFSETQ. Trimming removed 4 bases at V and 5 bases at J, with 17 bases between. The CDR3 spans 15 residues. The CDR3 sequence is CASSTDATGRDTQYF. CDR3 coding DNA: TGCGCCAGCAGCACCGACGCCACAGGGCGAGATACGCAGTATTTT.

This clonotype was seen more than once but under ten times. This chain links TRBV14 with TRBJ1-2; no clear D. This CDR3 comprises 16 residues. From germline, CDR1 is SGHDN and CDR2 FVKESK. Deletions cut 0 bases from V and 6 bases from J, with 17 bases between. CDR3 residues: CASSQDQRGGSHGYTF. CDR3 sequence (DNA): TGTGCCAGCAGCCAAGACCAGCGCGGAGGGTCCCATGGCTACACCTTC.

The chain has TRBV11-2 and TRBJ2-1, with D perhaps matching TRBD2 (5 bases). The V gene lost 5 bases and the J gene lost 2 bases, with 16 bases spanning the gap. Germline V gene lookup returns CDR1 SGHAT and CDR2 FQNNGV. The CDR3 spans 16 residues. The CDR3 coding sequence is TGTGCCAGCAGCCGAGGGCAGGATTACCCCTACAATGAGCAGTTCTTC. Protein: CASSRGQDYPYNEQFF.

This clonotype was observed a few times. This chain joins TRBV7-3 and TRBJ2-2; TRBD1 is a possible D gene (6 bases). There are 17 residues in the CDR3. CDR1 and CDR2 (germline): SGHTA, FQGTGA. V was trimmed by 5 bases and J by 5 bases, leaving 21 bases between them. CDR3 region: CASSMYTGWSGTGELFF. DNA of the CDR3: TGTGCCAGCAGCATGTATACAGGGTGGAGTGGGACCGGGGAGCTGTTTTTT.

The chain uses TRBV19 and TRBJ2-3; weak D call: TRBD1 (8 bases). This CDR3 has 15 residues. Germline CDR1 reads LNHDA; CDR2 reads SQIVND (reference sequence). Trimming took off 8 bases at V and 3 bases at J, with 18 bases between the two ends. The CDR3: CASGWTGRETDTQYF. CDR3 coding DNA: TGTGCCAGTGGATGGACAGGGCGGGAGACAGATACGCAGTATTTT.

Only a few counts were recorded for this clonotype. V gene TRBV7-9 combines with J gene TRBJ2-4, with D possibly called TRBD1 or TRBD2 (5 bases each). With 5 bases removed from V and 1 base from J, the gap between germline ends came to 18 bases. CDR1 and CDR2 (germline): SEHNR, FQNEAQ (reference sequence). This CDR3 region has 17 residues. CDR3 sequence: CASSQPWGSLAKNIQYF. The CDR3 coding sequence is TGTGCCAGCAGCCAACCGTGGGGGTCTCTTGCCAAAAACATTCAGTACTTC.

The chain recombines TRBV5-1 with TRBJ2-5; 7 bases match TRBD1. The V gene's germline CDR1 is SGHRS and CDR2 YFSETQ. The CDR3 is made up of 15 amino acids. V lost 4 bases and J lost 12; bases outside the gene matches: 18. CDR3 nucleotides: TGCGCCAGCAGCACTGGGACAGTTCCGAGTTTTATCGAGTACTTC. Residues: CASSTGTVPSFIEYF.

This clonotype appeared many times. The V call is TRBV14, the J call TRBJ2-7; 7 bases are a match to TRBD2. V was pared by 4 bases and J by 2 bases, with 11 bases of the junction left unmatched. Germline assignment: CDR1 SGHDN and CDR2 FVKESK. The CDR3 sequence is 16 residues long. The CDR3, as DNA: TGTGCCAGCAGCCCGACCCCGGGACTATCTCCCTACGAGCAGTACGTC. Translating gives CASSPTPGLSPYEQYV.

The chain links TRBV5-1 to TRBJ2-1; D remains ambiguous. Per germline, CDR1 SGHRS and CDR2 YFSETQ. V was clipped by 4 bases and J by 0 bases, with 14 bases between them. CDR3 length: 16 amino acids. The CDR3 here is CASSRTSYSSYNEQFF. In DNA form, the CDR3 reads TGCGCCAGCAGCCGTACGTCTTATAGCTCCTACAATGAGCAGTTCTTC.

This clonotype was picked up a small number of times. This sequence joins TRBV2 and TRBJ1-5; D call uncertain. Germline V gene lookup returns CDR1 SNHLY and CDR2 FYNNEI. Trimming removed 6 bases from V and 3 bases from J, with 9 bases in between. This CDR3 spans 13 amino acids. The CDR3 DNA is TGTGCCAGCAGCGCGGGTGCCAATCAGCCCCAGCATTTT. It yields the protein CASSAGANQPQHF.

This clonotype was found a few times. The chain couples TRBV7-2 to TRBJ1-3, with D possibly TRBD1 on 5 matching bases. This CDR3 has 14 amino acids. Germline V gene sequence: CDR1 SGHTA, CDR2 FQGNSA. V lost 4 bases and J 4 bases, leaving 11 bases between the germline ends. As DNA, the CDR3 is TGTGCCAGCAGCTCCCGACAGAGGGGAAACACCATATATTTT. Residues: CASSSRQRGNTIYF.

V and J are TRBV12-3 or TRBV12-4 and TRBJ1-1; D is unclear. The CDR3 covers 16 residues. Between the trimmed V and J ends, which lost 6 bases and 1 base, there was a span of 18 bases. The CDR3 bases are TGTGCCAGCAGCCCCCTCCCCCCAGATTCGAACACTGAAGCTTTCTTT. As protein: CASSPLPPDSNTEAFF.

This clonotype was seen a handful of times. This rearrangement joins TRBV9 to TRBJ2-5; weak D call: TRBD2 (5 bases). Looked up from germline, CDR1 is SGDLS and CDR2 is YYNGEE. The V end lost 3 bases, the J end lost 2 bases, and 14 bases lay between the germline ends. The CDR3 contains 15 residues. The CDR3 region is CASSDSPGNQETQYF. In nucleotides, the CDR3 is TGTGCCAGCAGCGACTCTCCGGGGAATCAAGAGACCCAGTACTTC.

The chain employs TRBV7-9 and TRBJ1-1; D not certain. CDR1 and CDR2 (germline): SEHNR, FQNEAQ (reference sequence). This CDR3 has 10 residues. Deletions cut 3 bases from V and 6 bases from J, with 2 bases between. CDR3 sequence reads: CASSFPEAFF. In DNA, the CDR3 is TGTGCCAGCAGCTTTCCTGAAGCTTTCTTT.

The chain joins TRBV20-1 to TRBJ2-7; D is uncertain. The CDR3 runs 10 residues. From germline, CDR1 is DFQATT and CDR2 SNEGSKA (reference sequence). With 5 bases removed from V and 3 bases from J, the gap between germline ends came to 5 bases. CDR3 sequence (DNA): TGCAGTGCTTCTAACTACGAGCAGTACGTC. Translating it yields CSASNYEQYV.

Many counts were recorded for this clonotype. The CDR3 loop is CSARDGTGDAVEAFF. The CDR3 DNA sequence: TGCAGTGCTAGAGACGGGACAGGAGACGCGGTTGAAGCTTTCTTT. V usage is TRBV20-1 and J usage is TRBJ1-1, with 8 bases aligning to TRBD1. CDR3 length equals 15 residues. CDR1 is DFQATT and CDR2 is SNEGSKA in the germline V gene (reference sequence). Germline trimming cut 0 bases from V and 7 bases from J; bases unmatched to any gene: 10.

The genes are TRBV28 and TRBJ2-7; 8 nucleotides agree with TRBD2. In germline, CDR1 is MDHEN, CDR2 SYDVKM. The J segment lost 0 bases and the V segment lost 6 bases, leaving 4 bases of the junction unmatched. The CDR3 extends over 14 amino acids. In DNA form, the CDR3 reads TGTGCCAGCAGGGGACTAGTGATCTCCTACGAGCAGTACTTC. Residues: CASRGLVISYEQYF.

V usage is TRBV7-3 and J usage is TRBJ2-3; 12 nucleotides line up with TRBD1. Germline trimming cut 5 bases from V and 4 bases from J; bases unmatched to any gene: 13. Germline V gene lookup returns CDR1 SGHTA and CDR2 FQGTGA. This CDR3 is 18 amino acids long. For the CDR3, the DNA is TGTGCCAGCAGCGCAAATGGTGGGACAGGGGGCGTCTCAGATACGCAGTATTTT. Its protein is CASSANGGTGGVSDTQYF.

The rearrangement uses TRBV20-1 and TRBJ2-1; 7 positions agree with TRBD1. The CDR3 is 17 residues long. Germline trimming cut 0 bases from V and 0 bases from J; bases unmatched to any gene: 8. Germline lookup yields CDR1 DFQATT and CDR2 SNEGSKA (reference sequence). CDR3 sequence reads: CSARDQGDSYSYNEQFF. CDR3 DNA: TGCAGTGCTAGAGATCAGGGGGACAGCTACTCCTACAATGAGCAGTTCTTC.

The rearrangement uses TRBV5-5 and TRBJ1-5; D perhaps matches TRBD1 (5 bases). The CDR3 contains 18 residues. Trimming took 0 bases from V and 4 from J, leaving 20 bases between them. From germline, CDR1 is SGHKS and CDR2 YYEKEE (reference sequence). In nucleotides, the CDR3 is TGTGCCAGCAGCTTGGAAGATTACAGGTACCGGGGAAATCAGCCCCAGCATTTT. Translating it yields CASSLEDYRYRGNQPQHF.

V gene TRBV4-3 combines with J gene TRBJ2-7; 8 bases fit TRBD1. The V gene end was trimmed by 1 base and the J gene end by 4 bases; junction bases not matched to a gene: 6. Germline-derived CDR1 and CDR2 are LGHNA and YSLEER. This CDR3 has 15 residues. CDR3 sequence: CASSQGTGIFYEQYF. CDR3 bases: TGCGCCAGCAGCCAAGGGACAGGGATTTTTTACGAGCAGTACTTC.

This clonotype turned up a few times. This chain uses TRBV24-1 with TRBJ2-3; 8 bases fit TRBD1. The CDR3 sequence is 16 residues long. Germline trimming cut 3 bases from V and 4 bases from J; bases unmatched to any gene: 8. Germline assignment: CDR1 KGHDR and CDR2 SFDVKD. Here the CDR3 reads CATSDRTGGVADTQYF. CDR3 bases: TGTGCCACCAGTGATCGTACAGGGGGAGTAGCAGATACGCAGTATTTT.